This T cell receptor beta chain appears in the sequencing data of a study of blood T cell repertoires in COVID-19. Unmatched junction bases numbered 6, after V lost 7 bases and J lost 6 bases. The CDR3 has 14 amino acids. The V gene's germline CDR1 is LNHDA and CDR2 SQIVND (reference sequence). This clone was picked up many times. In the study's own analysis: Nucleated cell number was recorded as an estimate derived from reference gene primer amplification. The assay was immunoSEQ multiplex PCR, and TCRdb's table has in-frame clones only and misses some. V and J calls and clone size are as listed in that table; D and trimming were resolved from the DNA. The table shows some 240,000 clones, with roughly 80% occurring only once. Participants came from fewer than 25 US areas, aged roughly 18 to 89 years. Which cohort a participant joined came from the clinical history participants gave.

The sequence came from a man aged 30-40 years with acute COVID-19. Sequencing was performed on PBMCs or T cells enriched from blood (not recorded which). The V call is TRBV19, the J call TRBJ2-1, with 10 nucleotides matching TRBD1. CDR3 DNA sequence: TGTGCCAGTAAAGGGACAGGGGAGGTCAATGAGCAGTTCTTC. Translation gives CASKGTGEVNEQFF.